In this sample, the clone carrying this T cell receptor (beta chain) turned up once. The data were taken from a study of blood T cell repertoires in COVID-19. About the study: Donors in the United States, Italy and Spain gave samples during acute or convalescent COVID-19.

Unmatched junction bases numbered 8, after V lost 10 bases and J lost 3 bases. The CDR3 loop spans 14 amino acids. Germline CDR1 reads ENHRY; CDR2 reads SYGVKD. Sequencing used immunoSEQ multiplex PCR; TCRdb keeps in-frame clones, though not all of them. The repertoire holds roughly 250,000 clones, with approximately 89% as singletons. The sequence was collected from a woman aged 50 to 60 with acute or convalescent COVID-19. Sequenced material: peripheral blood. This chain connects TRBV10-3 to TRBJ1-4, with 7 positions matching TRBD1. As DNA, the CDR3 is TGTGCCACCCGAGGGGGCAGAGCTAATGAAAAACTGTTTTTT. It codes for CATRGGRANEKLFF.